These 25 T cell receptor beta chains originate from one sample sequenced in a study of blood T cell repertoires in COVID-19. Profiled with immunoSEQ multiplex PCR; TCRdb holds only in-frame clones, not every one. The sample contains around 250,000 clones, over 80% of which appear only once. Sequences were obtained from PBMCs or T cells enriched from blood (not recorded which). The receptors shown here come from a human donor in a cohort exposed to, infected with or recovered from COVID-19 (not recorded which). The donor label of this sample is uncertain.

A single count supports this clone. The chain employs TRBV28 and TRBJ2-7; perhaps TRBD2 as D (5 bases). V was clipped by 5 bases and J by 3 bases, with 11 bases between them. Germline V lookup: CDR1 MDHEN, CDR2 SYDVKM. This CDR3 has 13 amino acids. As DNA, the CDR3 is TGTGCCAGCAGTCTACGGGGATACTACGAGCAGTACTTC. Protein: CASSLRGYYEQYF.

This chain uses TRBV7-9 with TRBJ2-4; TRBD2 is a possible D gene (6 bases). V was clipped by 5 bases and J by 11 bases, with 16 bases between them. This CDR3 has 13 amino acids. Germline V gene lookup returns CDR1 SEHNR and CDR2 FQNEAQ (reference sequence). The DNA of the CDR3 is TGTGCCAGCAGCCGGGGGACCCCGGTTTTTCAGTACTTC. It translates to CASSRGTPVFQYF.

The CDR3 sequence: CASSAAGGYGYTF. CDR3 nucleotides: TGTGCCAGCAGCGCGGCAGGCGGGTATGGCTACACCTTC. V and J are TRBV6-5 and TRBJ1-2; D is ambiguous. The CDR3 contains 13 residues. Per germline, CDR1 MNHEY and CDR2 SVGAGI. V lost 6 bases, J lost 5 bases, and 13 bases lay in between.

In its sample, this clone was seen once. J is TRBJ2-3 and V is TRBV6-5; D possibly corresponds to TRBD2 (5 bases). Per the germline V gene, CDR1 is MNHEY and CDR2 is SVGAGI. Trimming shortened V by 0 bases and J by 3 bases, and 7 bases separated the two germline ends. This CDR3 has 14 amino acids. The CDR3, as DNA: TGTGCCAGCAGTTACTCCGGGAATACAGATACGCAGTATTTT. It yields the protein CASSYSGNTDTQYF.

V is TRBV10-3 and J is TRBJ2-2, with D perhaps TRBD1 (5 bases). The CDR3 has 14 residues. Germline V gene data show CDR1 as ENHRY and CDR2 as SYGVKD. V gave up 10 bases and J gave up 2 bases, with 14 bases separating them. For the CDR3, the DNA is TGTGCCAGCCAGCAGGACATAAACACCGGGGAGCTGTTTTTT. It codes for CASQQDINTGELFF.

The gene calls are TRBV6-4 and TRBJ1-2, with D perhaps TRBD1 (5 bases). CDR1 MRHNA and CDR2 SNTAGT come from the germline V gene. With 6 bases removed from V and 4 bases from J, the gap between germline ends came to 12 bases. This CDR3 region has 13 residues. CDR3 DNA: TGTGCCAGCAGAAGGGGCGACGGCTATGGCTACACCTTC. Translating gives CASRRGDGYGYTF.

This clone appeared once. The chain carries TRBV9 and TRBJ1-3; weak D call: TRBD1 (5 bases). The CDR3 runs to 16 residues. The germline V gene has CDR1 SGDLS and CDR2 YYNGEE. The V gene lost 5 bases and the J gene lost 0 bases, with 15 bases spanning the gap. The CDR3 is CASSDAGLTSGNTIYF. DNA for the CDR3: TGTGCCAGCAGTGATGCGGGACTCACCTCTGGAAACACCATATATTTT.

This clone was observed a few times. This chain links TRBV10-3 with TRBJ2-7; 7 nucleotides line up with TRBD1. The V segment lost 4 bases and the J segment 0 bases; nucleotides outside the gene matches: 3. Germline V gene sequence: CDR1 ENHRY, CDR2 SYGVKD. This CDR3 is built from 14 residues. The CDR3 protein is CAISAEGASYEQYF. CDR3 coding DNA: TGTGCCATCAGTGCCGAGGGGGCCTCCTACGAGCAGTACTTC.

This clone occurred a few times. This chain joins TRBV12-5 and TRBJ1-5; 9 nucleotides agree with TRBD1. V shed 5 bases and J 4 bases; nucleotides not matched to a gene: 6. The length of the CDR3 is 15 residues. CDR1 LGHNT and CDR2 FRNRAP come from the germline V gene. The CDR3 loop is CASGTDRGLNQPQHF. CDR3 DNA sequence: TGTGCTAGTGGTACGGACAGGGGACTTAATCAGCCCCAGCATTTT. Full variable domain (rest looked up from reference TRBV12-5 and TRBJ1-5): DARVTQTPRHKVTEMGQEVTMRCQPILGHNTVFWYRQTMMQGLELLAYFRNRAPLDDSGMPKDRFSAEMPDATLATLKIQPSEPRDSAVYFCASGTDRGLNQPQHFGDGTRLSIL.

This chain joins TRBV18 and TRBJ2-7; D is possibly TRBD1 (6 bases). The V and J ends lost 5 bases and 2 bases respectively, with 10 bases between them. CDR1 KGHSH and CDR2 LQKENI come from the germline V gene. CDR3 size: 13 residues. CDR3 protein: CASSATGTYEQYF. The CDR3 DNA follows: TGTGCCAGCTCAGCCACAGGGACCTACGAGCAGTACTTC.

The V gene is TRBV4-1, the J gene TRBJ2-1; D call uncertain. The V gene's germline CDR1 is MGHRA and CDR2 YSYEKL. The CDR3 sequence is 17 residues long. Trimming pared 0 bases from V and 0 bases from J, leaving 12 bases between. The CDR3 sequence is CASSQDKERSSYNEQFF. The CDR3 bases are TGCGCCAGCAGCCAAGATAAGGAAAGGAGCTCCTACAATGAGCAGTTCTTC.

The chain has TRBV5-4 and TRBJ1-1; D not resolved. Per the germline V gene, CDR1 is SGHNT and CDR2 is YYREEE (reference sequence). V shed 2 bases and J shed 2 bases, with 4 bases lying between them. The CDR3 covers 12 residues. The CDR3 spells CASSFGNTEAFF. The CDR3 nucleotides read TGTGCCAGCAGCTTCGGTAACACTGAAGCTTTCTTT.

The CDR3 loop reads CASSRVGDTQYF. CDR3 coding DNA: TGTGCCAGTAGCAGGGTAGGGGATACGCAGTATTTT. The chain employs TRBV19 and TRBJ2-3, with D possibly TRBD1 on 5 matching bases. The V and J ends lost 6 bases and 6 bases respectively, with 10 bases between them. The CDR3 has 12 residues. Germline-derived CDR1 and CDR2 are LNHDA and SQIVND (reference sequence).

The table lists this clone with a count of one. The same CDR3 can be traced to other DNA sequences in this sample. The V call is TRBV5-1, the J call TRBJ2-2; the D gene is possibly TRBD1 (6 bases). Germline V CDR1 and CDR2: SGHRS, YFSETQ. This CDR3 has 14 amino acids. Trimming took off 2 bases at V and 2 bases at J, with 7 bases between the two ends. As DNA, the CDR3 is TGCGCCAGCAGCTTAGGGGGAAACACCGGGGAGCTGTTTTTT. Its protein product is CASSLGGNTGELFF.

This chain links TRBV29-1 with TRBJ1-1; 7 positions match TRBD1. The CDR3 has 14 residues. Trimming removed 6 bases from V and 5 bases from J; junction bases left unmatched: 12. Per the germline V gene, CDR1 is SQVTM and CDR2 is ANQGSEA. As DNA, the CDR3 is TGCAGCGTGTATCTCAAGGGGGCATTGACTGAAGCTTTCTTT. The encoded protein is CSVYLKGALTEAFF.

This chain links TRBV18 with TRBJ2-4, with a tentative D call TRBD2 (5 bases). Per germline, CDR1 KGHSH and CDR2 LQKENI. V was trimmed by 6 bases and J by 7 bases, leaving 13 bases between them. The CDR3 is made up of 13 amino acids. The CDR3 protein is CASSRGIANIQYF. DNA for the CDR3: TGTGCCAGCTCTCGGGGTATCGCGAACATTCAGTACTTC.

The chain combines TRBV9 with TRBJ2-5; 10 bases align to TRBD2. J lost 3 bases, V lost 6 bases, and 5 bases had no gene match. The CDR3 spans 14 residues. Germline V gene sequence: CDR1 SGDLS, CDR2 YYNGEE. The DNA for the CDR3 is TGTGCCAGCACAGAGCGGGGGGGTAAAGAGACCCAGTACTTC. Encoded protein: CASTERGGKETQYF. The variable domain in full, completed from reference TRBV9 and TRBJ2-5, reads DSGVTQTPKHLITATGQRVTLRCSPRSGDLSVYWYQQSLDQGLQFLIQYYNGEERAKGNILERFSAQQFPDLHSELNLSSLELGDSALYFCASTERGGKETQYFGPGTRLLVL.

V usage is TRBV11-2 and J usage is TRBJ2-2, with 10 bases identical to TRBD1. Germline V lookup: CDR1 SGHAT, CDR2 FQNNGV. This CDR3 spans 15 amino acids. After removal of 8 bases from V and 6 bases from J, the junction contained 9 bases not matched to a gene. CDR3 protein: CASSFGTGVAGELFF. CDR3 nucleotides: TGTGCCAGCTCGTTCGGGACAGGGGTGGCCGGGGAGCTGTTTTTT.

As for this clone: The same CDR3 is also encoded by other DNA sequences in this sample. V gene TRBV5-1 combines with J gene TRBJ1-5; D is perhaps TRBD1 (5 bases). Per the germline V gene, CDR1 is SGHRS and CDR2 is YFSETQ. Trimming left V 0 bases short and J 6 bases short, with 10 bases between. This CDR3 comprises 14 residues. The CDR3 DNA sequence: TGCGCCAGCAGCTTGGCTGGGGGAGGTCAGCCCCAGCATTTT. Translating it yields CASSLAGGGQPQHF.

The V call is TRBV9, the J call TRBJ1-2, with 9 bases fitting TRBD1. In germline, CDR1 is SGDLS, CDR2 YYNGEE. The CDR3 length is 15 residues. The trim removed 0 bases at V and 4 bases at J, leaving 4 bases unmatched. The CDR3 coding sequence is TGTGCCAGCAGCGTAGCTACAGGGGGCAGCTATGGCTACACCTTC. Its translation is CASSVATGGSYGYTF. Variable domain in full (rest from reference TRBV9 and TRBJ1-2): DSGVTQTPKHLITATGQRVTLRCSPRSGDLSVYWYQQSLDQGLQFLIQYYNGEERAKGNILERFSAQQFPDLHSELNLSSLELGDSALYFCASSVATGGSYGYTFGSGTRLTVV.

This rearrangement joins TRBV6-5 to TRBJ2-5; 9 bases match TRBD1. Germline V CDR1 and CDR2: MNHEY, SVGAGI. The J segment lost 4 bases and the V segment lost 6 bases, leaving 6 bases of the junction unmatched. The CDR3 is 14 residues long. The CDR3 is CASRGGTGSETQYF. In DNA, the CDR3 is TGTGCCAGCAGGGGAGGGACAGGGTCAGAGACCCAGTACTTC.

This clone was seen only once. The chain has TRBV5-4 and TRBJ1-1; D call uncertain. Per the germline V gene, CDR1 is SGHNT and CDR2 is YYREEE (reference sequence). Trimming cost V 1 base and J 4 bases, with 14 bases left between them. The CDR3 is 15 residues long. CDR3 sequence reads: CASSLWGAAPTEAFF. CDR3 nucleotides: TGTGCCAGCAGCTTGTGGGGAGCCGCACCCACTGAAGCTTTCTTT.

The chain is built from TRBV19 and TRBJ2-3; 11 bases align to TRBD1. Germline loops: CDR1 LNHDA, CDR2 SQIVND (reference sequence). This CDR3 spans 16 amino acids. With V trimmed by 2 bases and J by 5 bases, 6 bases remained unmatched. The CDR3 sequence: CASSISGQGARDTQYF. As DNA, the CDR3 is TGTGCCAGTAGTATATCCGGACAGGGGGCGAGAGATACGCAGTATTTT. Full variable domain (missing parts from reference TRBV19 and TRBJ2-3): DGGITQSPKYLFRKEGQNVTLSCEQNLNHDAMYWYRQDPGQGLRLIYYSQIVNDFQKGDIAEGYSVSREKKESFPLTVTSAQKNPTAFYLCASSISGQGARDTQYFGPGTRLTVL.

The V gene is TRBV19, the J gene TRBJ1-2; TRBD1 is a possible D gene (5 bases). Trimming took 7 bases from V and 6 from J, leaving 15 bases between them. Germline V gene data show CDR1 as LNHDA and CDR2 as SQIVND (reference sequence). The CDR3 runs 13 residues. The CDR3: CASTLIPGNGYTF. Written as DNA, the CDR3 is TGTGCCAGTACTCTGATCCCAGGGAATGGCTACACCTTC.

The rearrangement joins TRBV5-1 to TRBJ2-2; the match to TRBD1 covers 9 bases. The V gene end was trimmed by 4 bases and the J gene end by 5 bases; junction bases not matched to a gene: 9. This CDR3 region has 16 residues. Germline V CDR1 and CDR2: SGHRS, YFSETQ. Here the CDR3 reads CASSQVKTGGTGELFF. For the CDR3, the DNA is TGCGCCAGCAGCCAAGTTAAGACAGGGGGGACCGGGGAGCTGTTTTTT.